A single sample is the source of the 30 T cell receptor beta chains below, sequenced in a study of blood T cell repertoires in COVID-19. The protocol was immunoSEQ multiplex PCR, while the TCRdb copy is restricted to in-frame clones and leaves out a portion. The data hold approximately 220,000 clones, with approximately 83% observed a single time. Sample: PBMCs or T cells enriched from blood (not recorded which). All receptors come from a woman aged 40 to 55 with acute COVID-19.

V and J are TRBV5-6 and TRBJ1-1; D is possibly TRBD1 (5 bases). Germline loops: CDR1 SGHDT, CDR2 YYEEEE. The CDR3 totals 15 residues. V lost 3 bases to trimming and J lost 1 base, with 13 bases between them. The CDR3 region is CASSSLAGGNTEAFF. As DNA, the CDR3 is TGTGCCAGCAGCTCCCTGGCGGGGGGGAACACTGAAGCTTTCTTT.

The chain links TRBV28 to TRBJ1-2; 8 bases match TRBD1. Germline CDR1 MDHEN, CDR2 SYDVKM. This CDR3 region has 14 residues. V lost 6 bases, J lost 3 bases, and 6 bases stayed unmatched. Written as DNA, the CDR3 is TGTGCCAGCAGGCCGGGACAGGATTACTATGGCTACACCTTC. Its protein product is CASRPGQDYYGYTF.

CDR3 residues: CASSEYRGAKNIQYF. The CDR3 bases are TGTGCCAGCAGTGAATACAGGGGAGCCAAAAACATTCAGTACTTC. This sequence joins TRBV6-1 and TRBJ2-4; 7 bases match TRBD1. There are 15 residues in the CDR3. J lost 0 bases, V lost 2 bases, and 1 base had no gene match. In germline, CDR1 is MNHNS, CDR2 SASEGT.

The gene calls are TRBV12-3 or TRBV12-4 and TRBJ1-2, with a tentative D call TRBD1 (5 bases). V gave up 6 bases and J gave up 6 bases, with 14 bases separating them. This CDR3 is built from 13 residues. The DNA of the CDR3 is TGTGCCAGCAGCATTCCCGGGGGAGATGGCTACACCTTC. It yields the protein CASSIPGGDGYTF.

The chain combines TRBV18 with TRBJ1-3; D perhaps matches TRBD1 (5 bases). Trimming cost V 3 bases and J 0 bases, with 9 bases left between them. The germline CDR1 and CDR2 sequences are KGHSH and LQKENI. The CDR3 spans 15 residues. The CDR3 region has the DNA TGTGCCAGCTCACCGTGGGACTTCTCTGGAAACACCATATATTTT. Protein: CASSPWDFSGNTIYF.

V is TRBV14 and J is TRBJ1-6; D remains ambiguous. This CDR3 is built from 14 residues. CDR1 SGHDN and CDR2 FVKESK come from the germline V gene. Trimming cost V 2 bases and J 9 bases, with 11 bases left between them. This CDR3 is CASSQKGGGSPLHF. In nucleotides, the CDR3 is TGTGCCAGCAGCCAAAAAGGAGGAGGTTCACCCCTCCACTTT.

This clone appeared a few times. This chain joins TRBV5-1 and TRBJ1-6; no firm D call. The V gene lost 0 bases and the J gene lost 2 bases, with 9 bases spanning the gap. The CDR3 is made up of 16 amino acids. In germline, CDR1 is SGHRS, CDR2 YFSETQ. In DNA form, the CDR3 reads TGCGCCAGCAGCTTGGATGGCAGGCCCTATAATTCACCCCTCCACTTT. This gives the protein CASSLDGRPYNSPLHF.

The V and J genes are TRBV6-5 and TRBJ1-1, with a weak D call TRBD1 (6 bases). This CDR3 contains 13 residues. Germline CDR1 is MNHEY and CDR2 is SVGAGI. V lost 6 bases and J lost 0, with 8 bases in between. The CDR3 protein is CASRGQMNTEAFF. The CDR3 bases are TGTGCCAGCAGAGGACAGATGAACACTGAAGCTTTCTTT.

This chain connects TRBV18 to TRBJ1-5, with a possible D match to TRBD1 (5 bases). This CDR3 region has 13 residues. CDR1 and CDR2 from the germline V gene are KGHSH and LQKENI. V lost 3 bases to trimming and J lost 4 bases, with 7 bases between them. The CDR3 DNA sequence: TGTGCCAGCTCACCGGGGCTAAATCAGCCCCAGCATTTT. It encodes CASSPGLNQPQHF. Full variable domain (outside the CDR3, taken from reference TRBV18 and TRBJ1-5): NAGVMQNPRHLVRRRGQEARLRCSPMKGHSHVYWYRQLPEEGLKFMVYLQKENIIDESGMPKERFSAEFPKEGPSILRIQQVVRGDSAAYFCASSPGLNQPQHFGDGTRLSIL.

The gene calls are TRBV11-3 and TRBJ1-2; D is possibly TRBD1 (5 bases). This CDR3 comprises 14 residues. The germline V gene encodes CDR1 SGHNT and CDR2 YENEEA. V dropped 1 base and J dropped 8 bases, with 14 bases sitting between them. This CDR3 is CASSLGGVAGGYTF. The CDR3 DNA reads TGTGCCAGCAGCTTAGGCGGCGTCGCAGGGGGCTACACCTTC.

The chain has TRBV29-1 and TRBJ1-5; 7 nucleotides agree with TRBD1. V lost 6 bases to trimming and J lost 0 bases; unmatched junction nucleotides: 5. The CDR3 has 14 residues. Looked up from germline, CDR1 is SQVTM and CDR2 is ANQGSEA. CDR3 DNA sequence: TGCAGCGTGCCCGGGACAGATAGCAATCAGCCCCAGCATTTT. Translated: CSVPGTDSNQPQHF.

CDR3 sequence: CASSSLDASRAFF. The CDR3 coding sequence is TGCGCCAGCAGCTCGCTGGATGCCTCGAGGGCTTTCTTT. The V gene is TRBV5-1, the J gene TRBJ1-1; D is uncertain. Between the trimmed V and J ends, which lost 3 bases and 11 bases, there was a span of 17 bases. CDR3 length: 13 residues. In germline, CDR1 is SGHRS, CDR2 YFSETQ.

This chain links TRBV27 with TRBJ1-2, with a tentative D call TRBD1 (5 bases). Trimming took off 5 bases at V and 8 bases at J, with 18 bases between the two ends. This CDR3 is 14 amino acids long. Germline V lookup: CDR1 MNHEY, CDR2 SMNVEV (reference sequence). CDR3: CASSAGPPTGGYTF. The CDR3 nucleotides read TGTGCCAGCAGTGCGGGACCGCCTACGGGAGGCTACACCTTC.

The chain joins TRBV5-1 to TRBJ2-3, with 7 bases fitting TRBD2. Germline V CDR1 and CDR2: SGHRS, YFSETQ. This CDR3 is built from 16 residues. The V and J ends lost 6 bases and 3 bases, in that order; junction bases with no gene match: 13. The CDR3 DNA reads as TGCGCCAGCACCACTGGGATAGCCGGGAGGACAGATACGCAGTATTTT. Residues: CASTTGIAGRTDTQYF.

The CDR3 loop is CASSLKQGIYTF. The DNA for the CDR3 is TGTGCCAGCAGCTTAAAACAGGGCATCTACACCTTC. The V call is TRBV7-9, the J call TRBJ1-2; D perhaps matches TRBD1 (6 bases). CDR3 length equals 12 residues. Germline V gene sequence: CDR1 SEHNR, CDR2 FQNEAQ (reference sequence). Trimming pared 2 bases from V and 10 bases from J, leaving 11 bases between.

This chain connects TRBV6-5 to TRBJ2-3; perhaps TRBD1 as D (6 bases). V was clipped by 4 bases and J by 3 bases, with 14 bases between them. The CDR3 consists of 15 residues. Germline V gene data show CDR1 as MNHEY and CDR2 as SVGAGI. This CDR3 reads CASSLQQGSTDTQYF. The CDR3, as DNA: TGTGCCAGCAGTTTGCAACAGGGTTCGACAGATACGCAGTATTTT.

The chain joins TRBV11-3 to TRBJ2-5; 9 positions agree with TRBD1. With V trimmed by 8 bases and J by 2 bases, 6 bases remained unmatched. There are 14 residues in the CDR3. Looked up from germline, CDR1 is SGHNT and CDR2 is YENEEA. CDR3 amino acids: CASGPGQGQETQYF. For the CDR3, the DNA is TGTGCCAGCGGACCGGGACAGGGACAAGAGACCCAGTACTTC.

This clone appeared once. V and J are TRBV24-1 and TRBJ2-1; D may be TRBD2 (6 bases). Germline values: CDR1 KGHDR, CDR2 SFDVKD. Trimming cost V 6 bases and J 6 bases, with 11 bases left between them. The CDR3 has 13 residues. The CDR3 DNA reads as TGTGCCACCAGTCGAATGGGACTCAATGAGCAGTTCTTC. It yields the protein CATSRMGLNEQFF.

V gene TRBV7-2 combines with J gene TRBJ2-1, with 7 nucleotides matching TRBD1. Germline V lookup: CDR1 SGHTA, CDR2 FQGNSA. This CDR3 region has 16 residues. V lost 1 base and J lost 4; bases outside the gene matches: 7. CDR3: CASSLVGRGRYNEQFF. CDR3 coding DNA: TGTGCCAGCAGCTTAGTCGGCAGGGGGAGATACAATGAGCAGTTCTTC. Drawing the rest from reference TRBV7-2 and TRBJ2-1, the complete variable domain is GAGVSQSPSNKVTEKGKDVELRCDPISGHTALYWYRQSLGQGLEFLIYFQGNSAPDKSGLPSDRFSAERTGGSVSTLTIQRTQQEDSAVYLCASSLVGRGRYNEQFFGPGTRLTVL.

The chain couples TRBV3-1 (or the pseudogene TRBV3-2) to TRBJ2-3; 9 nucleotides align to TRBD2. Germline-derived CDR1 and CDR2 are LGHDT and YNNKEL (reference sequence). The junction had 9 bases not matched to a gene; V was cut back by 1 base and J by 4 bases. The CDR3 runs to 17 residues. The CDR3 region is CASSQGGAGGGADTQYF. Written as DNA, the CDR3 is TGTGCCAGCAGCCAAGGGGGAGCGGGAGGTGGGGCAGATACGCAGTATTTT.

This clone was found once. The J gene is TRBJ1-1, the V gene TRBV11-2; tentative D call: TRBD1 (5 bases). The CDR3 extends over 16 amino acids. The germline CDR1 and CDR2 sequences are SGHAT and FQNNGV. With 1 base removed from V and 1 base from J, the gap between germline ends came to 13 bases. CDR3 in amino acids: CASSLGVGRGNTEAFF. The CDR3 DNA reads TGTGCCAGCAGCTTAGGGGTTGGGAGGGGGAACACTGAAGCTTTCTTT.

The chain links TRBV10-3 to TRBJ1-1; 7 positions agree with TRBD1. V lost 5 bases and J lost 0; bases outside the gene matches: 3. Germline values: CDR1 ENHRY, CDR2 SYGVKD. This CDR3 contains 14 residues. CDR3 nucleotides: TGTGCCATCAGTTCGGGACAGATGAACACTGAAGCTTTCTTT. It translates to CAISSGQMNTEAFF.

The CDR3 sequence is CASSPFPGQGHSGNTIYF. The DNA for the CDR3 is TGTGCCAGCAGCCCATTCCCTGGACAGGGCCACTCTGGAAACACCATATATTTT. The chain recombines TRBV14 with TRBJ1-3, with 8 positions matching TRBD1. The trim removed 4 bases at V and 0 bases at J, leaving 11 bases unmatched. The CDR3 sequence is 18 residues long. Per germline, CDR1 SGHDN and CDR2 FVKESK.

V and J are TRBV5-6 and TRBJ2-7, with D tentatively TRBD1 (6 bases). Germline CDR1 reads SGHDT; CDR2 reads YYEEEE. V gave up 5 bases and J gave up 5 bases, with 23 bases separating them. The CDR3 is 16 amino acids. CDR3 nucleotide sequence: TGTGCCAGCAGTCCGAGCCGGACAGCCAACCTGAACGAGCAGTACTTC. It codes for CASSPSRTANLNEQYF.

The rearrangement joins TRBV12-3 or TRBV12-4 to TRBJ2-7; D remains unclear. The germline V and J ends were trimmed by 4 bases and 0 bases, with 4 bases remaining between them. The CDR3 runs 12 residues. The DNA of the CDR3 is TGTGCCAGCAGTTCGAGCTCCTACGAGCAGTACTTC. It codes for CASSSSSYEQYF.

In DNA form, the CDR3 reads TGTGCCAGCAGCATGGACAGGTTGGGCACGAATGAGCAGTTCTTC. The encoded protein is CASSMDRLGTNEQFF. The rearrangement links TRBV7-8 to TRBJ2-1, with 7 bases matching TRBD1. Germline lookup yields CDR1 SGHVS and CDR2 FQNEAQ. The CDR3 runs to 15 residues. J lost 7 bases, V lost 5 bases, and 11 bases had no gene match.

This clone appeared once. V is TRBV6-5 and J is TRBJ2-5; the match to TRBD1 covers 8 bases. The CDR3 covers 12 residues. Per the germline V gene, CDR1 is MNHEY and CDR2 is SVGAGI. The V segment lost 10 bases and the J segment 5 bases; nucleotides outside the gene matches: 6. The CDR3 nucleotides read TGTGCCACCGGACAGGGCCGGGAGACCCAGTACTTC. Amino acid sequence: CATGQGRETQYF.

This clone was observed a single time. This chain connects TRBV30 to TRBJ2-7; possibly TRBD1 for D (6 bases). CDR3 length: 14 residues. V gave up 2 bases and J gave up 2 bases, with 13 bases separating them. Germline assignment: CDR1 GTSNPN and CDR2 SVGIG (reference sequence). CDR3 DNA: TGTGCCTGGAGTTCCACAGGGCTACCCTACGAGCAGTACTTC. Translating gives CAWSSTGLPYEQYF.

The chain employs TRBV19 and TRBJ1-5, with 8 positions matching TRBD1. V lost 0 bases and J lost 7; bases outside the gene matches: 11. This CDR3 has 17 amino acids. Germline V gene lookup returns CDR1 LNHDA and CDR2 SQIVND (reference sequence). The CDR3, as DNA: TGTGCCAGTAGTATAGATCGGAGGACAGGGTTCGGGCAGCCCCAGCATTTT. Residues: CASSIDRRTGFGQPQHF.

This sequence joins TRBV18 and TRBJ1-1; possibly TRBD1 for D (5 bases). The CDR3 is 12 residues long. CDR1 is KGHSH, CDR2 LQKENI, per germline. V lost 6 bases and J 8 bases, leaving 13 bases between the germline ends. This chain's CDR3 is CASSPYSGEAFF. The CDR3 DNA is TGTGCCAGCTCTCCATATTCAGGGGAAGCTTTCTTT.